This TCR beta chain was sequenced in a study of blood T cell repertoires in COVID-19. This clone was picked up a small number of times. Here immunoSEQ multiplex PCR was the method, and the copy in TCRdb shows in-frame clones only, minus some. The sample includes roughly 71,000 clones, 85% seen only once; the top ten take 23%. There are 14 residues in the CDR3. Trimming pared 0 bases from V and 7 bases from J, leaving 8 bases between. Looked up from germline, CDR1 is SGHNT and CDR2 is YYREEE (reference sequence). The clonotype was recovered from a man aged 45 to 65 with acute or convalescent COVID-19. This chain joins TRBV5-4 and TRBJ1-6; no definite D call. The sample taken for sequencing was peripheral blood. The DNA of the CDR3 is TGTGCCAGCAGCTTGGAACAGAAAAATTCACCCCTCCACTTT. Its translation: CASSLEQKNSPLHF.